This note documents a single T cell receptor beta chain sequence. The antigen remains undetermined. Libraries of TCR beta came from iRepertoire HTBI primers plus Arm-PCR of CDR3 regions. Each CDR3 protein gets one entry after TCRdb re-called the multiplex PCR reads with MiXCR. The sample shows fewer than 550,000 distinct CDR3 sequences, roughly 15% of them seen only once. This sample stems from a study of regulatory T cells in long-lasting Graves disease. V gave up 3 bases and J gave up 1 base, with 12 bases separating them. The germline V gene has CDR1 KGHSH and CDR2 LQKENI. This CDR3 contains 15 residues. Study-level points and caveats: TRBV28, TRBJ1-2 and TRBJ2-5 were segments that persistent disease favored.

Time point given: newly diagnosed GD, antithyroid drugs for less than 3 months. TCR sequences were obtained from RNA taken from PBMCs. These data also featured in a second study, about T cells in Graves' hyperthyroidism and ophthalmopathy. That study adds: Diagnostic decisions used clinical symptoms, serum thyroxine and TRAb, thyroid ultrasound and orbital computed tomography. Appearing also in blood were most of the thyroid clonotypes expanded above 0.001.

The sample here was peripheral blood mononuclear cells (PBMCs), taken at new diagnosis, from a patient treated with antithyroid drugs. The receptor was derived from a woman between 18 and 29 years old with Graves disease. The J gene is TRBJ1-1, the V gene TRBV18; D possibly corresponds to TRBD1 (6 bases). The CDR3 protein is CASSPRGTPNTEAFF. The DNA for the CDR3 is TGTGCCAGCTCACCGAGGGGGACACCGAACACTGAAGCTTTCTTT.